Each of the 30 T cell receptor beta chains below was sequenced from the same sample in a study of T cells in Graves' hyperthyroidism and ophthalmopathy. Template material for amplifying TCR beta CDR3 regions consisted of RNA transcripts. Carried out on the TCR CDR3, a first-round RT-PCR used the HTBI primer set. One entry per CDR3 protein, called by TCRdb with MiXCR from the multiplex PCR reads. The sample lists 300,000 to 400,000 distinct CDR3 sequences; around 14% were seen once. Sequencing was done on a sample of blood. The receptor source for this set is a woman in her twenties or thirties with Graves' hyperthyroidism.

This clonotype was counted ten times or more. This chain joins TRBV27 and TRBJ1-1; D is possibly TRBD1 (6 bases). The CDR3 length is 15 residues. V lost 3 bases to trimming and J lost 3 bases, with 14 bases between them. CDR1 and CDR2 from the germline V gene are MNHEY and SMNVEV (reference sequence). The CDR3 DNA is TGTGCCAGCAGTTTCCGGGGGGGGCGGGACACTGAAGCTTTCTTT. Translated, it gives CASSFRGGRDTEAFF.

This chain joins TRBV4-3 and TRBJ2-3; possible D gene TRBD2, 6 bases. Trimming cost V 4 bases and J 6 bases, with 14 bases left between them. The CDR3 has 14 amino acids. CDR1 and CDR2 from the germline V gene are LGHNA and YSLEER. Here the CDR3 DNA reads TGCGCCAGCAGCCCGCGGGTAGCGGAGGATACGCAGTATTTT. Protein product: CASSPRVAEDTQYF.

V gene TRBV6-1 combines with J gene TRBJ1-6; 7 bases align to TRBD1. Germline-derived CDR1 and CDR2 are MNHNS and SASEGT. The CDR3 is made up of 12 amino acids. J gave up 17 bases and V 5 bases, and 9 bases lay outside the gene matches. This CDR3 is CASSLRGGEIHF. The DNA for the CDR3 is TGTGCCAGCAGTCTGAGAGGGGGCGAAATCCACTTT.

The rearrangement uses TRBV7-8 and TRBJ1-5; TRBD1 matches at 8 bases. J lost 0 bases, V lost 6 bases, and 7 bases had no gene match. This CDR3 spans 16 amino acids. Germline lookup yields CDR1 SGHVS and CDR2 FQNEAQ. CDR3 sequence reads: CASSSDRVNSNQPQHF. CDR3 sequence (DNA): TGTGCCAGCAGTTCGGACAGGGTGAATAGCAATCAGCCCCAGCATTTT.

This clonotype was recorded many times. The chain uses TRBV3-1 and TRBJ1-1, with D unresolved. This CDR3 is built from 15 residues. Germline CDR1 and CDR2: LGHDT and YNNKEL (reference sequence). Trimming removed 4 bases at V and 1 base at J, with 13 bases between. This CDR3 reads CASSLHGRENTEAFF. The CDR3 DNA sequence: TGTGCCAGCAGCCTCCACGGTCGAGAGAACACTGAAGCTTTCTTT.

Concerning this clonotype itself: One junction end does not reproduce the germline sequence, and a read error may be involved. The chain combines TRBV28 with TRBJ1-1, with no clear D. CDR1 MDHEN and CDR2 SYDVKM come from the germline V gene. The CDR3 consists of 15 residues. CDR3 nucleotide sequence: TGTGCCAGCAGTTTATGGGCGGGGTTCCGCACTGAGGCTTTCTTT. This codes for CASSLWAGFRTEAFF. Full variable domain (remainder filled in from reference TRBV28 and TRBJ1-1): DVKVTQSSRYLVKRTGEKVFLECVQDMDHENMFWYRQDPGLGLRLIYFSYDVKMKEKGDIPEGYSVSREKKERFSLILESASTNQTSMYLCASSLWAGFRTEAFFGQGTRLTVV.

The gene calls are TRBV7-8 and TRBJ2-1, with 8 bases matching TRBD2. Germline trimming cut 2 bases from V and 4 bases from J; bases unmatched to any gene: 4. Germline values: CDR1 SGHVS, CDR2 FQNEAQ. This CDR3 comprises 15 residues. Here the CDR3 DNA reads TGTGCCAGCAGCTTAACAGCGGGAGTATACAATGAGCAGTTCTTC. Residues: CASSLTAGVYNEQFF.

Ten or more counts support this clonotype. The chain couples TRBV11-2 to TRBJ1-1; D unresolved. The V end lost 0 bases, the J end lost 4 bases, and 9 bases lay between the germline ends. The germline V gene encodes CDR1 SGHAT and CDR2 FQNNGV. The CDR3 has 14 amino acids. In DNA form, the CDR3 reads TGTGCCAGCAGCTTAGACAGGAGAGGCACTGAAGCTTTCTTT. Encoded protein: CASSLDRRGTEAFF.

To note about this clonotype: Since a much larger clone is just one base distant, this may be a read error. The chain recombines TRBV12-3 or TRBV12-4 with TRBJ2-7; possible D gene TRBD2, 6 bases. The CDR3 covers 15 residues. V was cut by 3 bases and J by 6 bases, with 18 bases left in between. CDR3 DNA: TGTGCCAGCAGTTTGAATAGACTAGAGGTTCCCGAGCAGTACTTC. This gives the protein CASSLNRLEVPEQYF.

In this sample, this clonotype turned up a few times. This rearrangement joins TRBV6-2 or TRBV6-3 to TRBJ1-5, with TRBD1 identical over 7 bases. The germline V gene encodes CDR1 MNHEY and CDR2 SVGEGT. J was trimmed by 5 bases and V by 4 bases; bases with no gene match: 17. CDR3 length equals 18 residues. CDR3 protein: CASSFDRTGERFYQPQHF. CDR3 DNA sequence: TGTGCCAGCAGTTTCGACCGAACAGGGGAGAGATTTTATCAGCCCCAGCATTTT.

This clonotype occurred many times. The gene calls are TRBV28 and TRBJ2-5; 10 bases map to TRBD2. CDR1 MDHEN and CDR2 SYDVKM come from the germline V gene. CDR3 size: 15 residues. The J segment lost 5 bases and the V segment lost 6 bases, leaving 9 bases of the junction unmatched. The CDR3 here is CASRRRGLARETQYF. CDR3 nucleotides: TGTGCCAGCAGAAGGAGGGGACTAGCGAGGGAGACCCAGTACTTC.

This clonotype was found many times. Here the CDR3 DNA reads TGTGCCAGCAGTTTGGGCGAGAACTGGGCCAAAAACATTCAGTACTTC. Its protein product is CASSLGENWAKNIQYF. V gene TRBV28 combines with J gene TRBJ2-4, with unresolved D. Deletions cut 3 bases from V and 1 base from J, with 13 bases between. The germline V gene encodes CDR1 MDHEN and CDR2 SYDVKM. This CDR3 is built from 16 residues.

This clonotype was counted many times. This chain connects TRBV28 to TRBJ2-7; 8 nucleotides align to TRBD2. This CDR3 has 17 residues. The V gene end was trimmed by 2 bases and the J gene end by 0 bases; junction bases not matched to a gene: 9. CDR1 is MDHEN and CDR2 is SYDVKM in the germline V gene. CDR3 residues: CASSLELADKSSYEQYF. DNA for the CDR3: TGTGCCAGCAGTTTAGAACTAGCGGATAAAAGCTCCTACGAGCAGTACTTC.

This clonotype has ten or more counts. V and J are TRBV27 and TRBJ2-1; 14 bases agree with TRBD2. Germline assignment: CDR1 MNHEY and CDR2 SMNVEV (reference sequence). The CDR3 is made up of 16 amino acids. Germline trimming cut 2 bases from V and 7 bases from J; bases unmatched to any gene: 4. The DNA for the CDR3 is TGTGCCAGCAGTTTACGACTAGCGGGAGGGCGTAATGAGCAGTTCTTC. Its translation: CASSLRLAGGRNEQFF.

The chain uses TRBV20-1 and TRBJ1-2; D is unclear. V gave up 4 bases and J gave up 8 bases, with 11 bases separating them. Looked up from germline, CDR1 is DFQATT and CDR2 is SNEGSKA (reference sequence). The CDR3 sequence is 11 residues long. The CDR3 DNA reads as TGCAGTGCTAATAGAGAGGGAGGCTACACCTTC. Translating gives CSANREGGYTF.

This clonotype showed up many times. The chain uses TRBV7-2 and TRBJ2-5; possibly TRBD1 for D (5 bases). V gave up 1 base and J gave up 3 bases, with 12 bases separating them. This CDR3 region has 15 residues. CDR1 is SGHTA, CDR2 FQGNSA, per germline. DNA of the CDR3: TGTGCCAGCAGCTTAGTATCAGGGCCAAAAGAGACCCAGTACTTC. Its protein is CASSLVSGPKETQYF.

As regards this clonotype: This may arise from a read error, as a much more abundant clone is one base away. The genes are TRBV19 and TRBJ1-4, with no clear D. CDR1 is LNHDA and CDR2 is SQIVND in the germline V gene (reference sequence). There are 12 residues in the CDR3. This chain's CDR3 is CASSIGNEKPFF. DNA for the CDR3: TGTGCCAGTAGTATCGGGAATGAAAAACCGTTTTTT.

This clonotype came up a few times. V gene TRBV4-2 combines with J gene TRBJ2-7, with D hard to call. The CDR3 is made up of 14 amino acids. V lost 4 bases to trimming and J lost 7 bases, with 17 bases between them. Germline lookup yields CDR1 LGHNA and CDR2 YNFKEQ. Here the CDR3 reads CASSLASGVREQYF. The CDR3 nucleotides are TGTGCCAGCAGCCTTGCATCGGGCGTACGGGAGCAGTACTTC.

There are a few counts of this clonotype. The rearrangement uses TRBV9 and TRBJ2-1; 7 bases match TRBD1. The CDR3 totals 15 residues. V gave up 4 bases and J gave up 10 bases; unmatched junction bases: 14. CDR1 is SGDLS and CDR2 is YYNGEE in the germline V gene. Here the CDR3 reads CASSPPLAGGREQFF. The CDR3 DNA reads as TGTGCCAGCAGCCCTCCTTTGGCAGGGGGAAGGGAGCAGTTCTTC. Full variable domain (missing parts from reference TRBV9 and TRBJ2-1): DSGVTQTPKHLITATGQRVTLRCSPRSGDLSVYWYQQSLDQGLQFLIQYYNGEERAKGNILERFSAQQFPDLHSELNLSSLELGDSALYFCASSPPLAGGREQFFGPGTRLTVL.

At least ten counts were recorded for this clonotype. V is TRBV15 and J is TRBJ1-1; 8 bases line up with TRBD1. The germline V gene has CDR1 LNHNV and CDR2 YYDKDF (reference sequence). The J segment lost 3 bases and the V segment lost 0 bases, leaving 12 bases of the junction unmatched. This CDR3 has 18 amino acids. Written as DNA, the CDR3 is TGTGCCACCAGCAGAGATCGCGGACAGGGCGGAGGGGACACTGAAGCTTTCTTT. It translates to CATSRDRGQGGGDTEAFF.

This clonotype was found many times. The rearrangement joins TRBV28 to TRBJ1-1, with D maybe TRBD1 (5 bases). The CDR3 covers 15 residues. V was clipped by 3 bases and J by 4 bases, with 15 bases between them. The germline V gene encodes CDR1 MDHEN and CDR2 SYDVKM. The CDR3, as DNA: TGTGCCAGCAGTTTGTGGGAGGGGTCAGGCACTGAAGCTTTCTTT. It yields the protein CASSLWEGSGTEAFF.

This clonotype was seen at least ten times. The rearrangement joins TRBV11-3 to TRBJ1-1; 7 nucleotides agree with TRBD1. From germline, CDR1 is SGHNT and CDR2 YENEEA. The CDR3 has 14 residues. V lost 1 base and J lost 3; bases outside the gene matches: 2. The CDR3 nucleotides read TGTGCCAGCAGCTTAGGACAGGGCGACACTGAAGCTTTCTTT. Translation: CASSLGQGDTEAFF.

This clonotype occurred many times. The chain joins TRBV20-1 to TRBJ1-2; TRBD1 matches 10 bases. The CDR3 contains 15 residues. Germline CDR1 DFQATT, CDR2 SNEGSKA (reference sequence). With V trimmed by 5 bases and J by 8 bases, 14 bases remained unmatched. CDR3: CSAGDRGRVLGGYTF. CDR3 DNA: TGCAGTGCTGGGGACAGGGGCCGGGTTTTGGGCGGCTACACCTTC.

This clonotype was counted a few times. The chain uses TRBV9 and TRBJ2-2; D call uncertain. Germline loops: CDR1 SGDLS, CDR2 YYNGEE. The CDR3 has 12 amino acids. Trimming cost V 4 bases and J 6 bases, with 7 bases left between them. CDR3: CASSPRPGELFF. CDR3 in DNA: TGTGCCAGCAGCCCAAGACCCGGGGAGCTGTTTTTT.

There are many counts of this clonotype. The CDR3 is CSVESGGASYEQYF. The CDR3 coding sequence is TGCAGCGTTGAATCGGGGGGTGCGTCCTACGAGCAGTACTTC. V is TRBV29-1 and J is TRBJ2-7; 7 bases line up with TRBD2. This CDR3 is built from 14 residues. The germline CDR1 and CDR2 sequences are SQVTM and ANQGSEA. Losses at the gene ends were 2 bases for V and 1 base for J; bases not matched to a gene: 5.

This clonotype was seen many times. The chain combines TRBV20-1 with TRBJ1-6, with 8 nucleotides matching TRBD1. This CDR3 region has 14 residues. Germline values: CDR1 DFQATT, CDR2 SNEGSKA (reference sequence). The trim removed 3 bases at V and 9 bases at J, leaving 7 bases unmatched. The CDR3 DNA reads as TGCAGTGCTAGTGGGTGGGGACAGGTTTCACCCCTCCACTTT. This gives the protein CSASGWGQVSPLHF.

The genes are TRBV7-2 and TRBJ2-7; D is possibly TRBD1 or TRBD2 (5 bases each). Trimming shortened V by 6 bases and J by 6 bases, and 18 bases separated the two germline ends. From germline, CDR1 is SGHTA and CDR2 FQGNSA. CDR3 length: 14 amino acids. In DNA form, the CDR3 reads TGTGCCAGCAGTCACGTAAGGGCAGGGAGCGAGCAGTACTTC. Encoded protein: CASSHVRAGSEQYF. The full variable domain, in which reference TRBV7-2 and TRBJ2-7 provide the parts outside the CDR3, is GAGVSQSPSNKVTEKGKDVELRCDPISGHTALYWYRQSLGQGLEFLIYFQGNSAPDKSGLPSDRFSAERTGGSVSTLTIQRTQQEDSAVYLCASSHVRAGSEQYFGPGTRLTVT.

The CDR3 coding sequence is TGCAGCGTTGGGTGGGGCAGCTACACCGGGGAGCTGTTTTTT. Protein: CSVGWGSYTGELFF. The chain uses TRBV29-1 and TRBJ2-2; possibly TRBD1 for D (5 bases). V was trimmed by 4 bases and J by 3 bases, leaving 12 bases between them. In germline, CDR1 is SQVTM, CDR2 ANQGSEA. This CDR3 spans 14 amino acids.

The genes are TRBV27 and TRBJ2-3; 9 bases agree with TRBD2. This CDR3 region has 18 residues. Trimming removed 3 bases from V and 1 base from J; junction bases left unmatched: 11. Germline CDR1 and CDR2: MNHEY and SMNVEV (reference sequence). This CDR3 reads CASSLRWGRTSGTDTQYF. CDR3 nucleotides: TGTGCCAGCAGTTTGAGATGGGGAAGGACTAGCGGCACAGATACGCAGTATTTT.

This clonotype has more than one count but fewer than ten. The chain joins TRBV6-2 or TRBV6-3 to TRBJ2-7, with D possibly being TRBD2 (6 bases). V dropped 6 bases and J dropped 2 bases, with 11 bases sitting between them. The CDR3 spans 13 residues. Germline CDR1 and CDR2: MNHEY and SVGEGT. The CDR3 coding sequence is TGTGCCAGCAGCGGGAGAGAAACCTACGAGCAGTACTTC. It translates to CASSGRETYEQYF.